This T cell receptor beta chain came from a study of blood T cells in healthy people across ages. CDR1 and CDR2 from the germline V gene are DFQATT and SNEGSKA (reference sequence). The V and J ends lost 3 bases and 10 bases respectively, with 15 bases between them. This CDR3 is 13 amino acids long. Together with a sample-barcoded 5' primer, a J-beta primer mix was included in a second PCR lasting about 7 to 12 cycles. TCRdb itself ran the 5' RACE reads through MiXCR, one entry per CDR3 protein. The sample shows roughly 1 million distinct CDR3 sequences, approximately 25% of them seen only once. The same sample was also used in a study of T cells of mothers and their children. That work states: The output of TCR recombination is shaped by thymic selection similarly in related and unrelated pairs.

Source material: blood. V usage is TRBV20-1 and J usage is TRBJ1-4; possible D gene TRBD1, 5 bases. The clonotype originates from a girl aged 2 to 9 in good health. This chain's CDR3 is CSASEQGLPKLFF. The CDR3 bases are TGCAGTGCTAGCGAGCAGGGCCTCCCAAAACTGTTTTTT.